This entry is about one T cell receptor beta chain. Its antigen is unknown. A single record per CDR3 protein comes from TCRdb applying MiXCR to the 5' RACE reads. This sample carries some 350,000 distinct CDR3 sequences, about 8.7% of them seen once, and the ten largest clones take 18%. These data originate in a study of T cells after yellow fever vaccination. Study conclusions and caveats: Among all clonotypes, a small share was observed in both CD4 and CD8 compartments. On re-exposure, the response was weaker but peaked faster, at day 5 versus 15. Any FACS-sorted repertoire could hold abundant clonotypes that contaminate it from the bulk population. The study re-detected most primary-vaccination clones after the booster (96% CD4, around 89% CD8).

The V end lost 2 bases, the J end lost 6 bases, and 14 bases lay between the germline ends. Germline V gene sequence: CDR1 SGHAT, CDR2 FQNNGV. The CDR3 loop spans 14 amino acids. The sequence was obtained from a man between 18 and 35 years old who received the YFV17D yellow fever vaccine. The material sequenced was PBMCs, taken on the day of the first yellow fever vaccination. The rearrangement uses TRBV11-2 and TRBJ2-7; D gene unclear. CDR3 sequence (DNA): TGTGCCAGCAGCTTAAAAGCGACTCGGAGCGAGCAGTACTTC. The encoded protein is CASSLKATRSEQYF.